These 13 T cell receptor beta chains were all obtained from the same sample, sequenced in a study of blood T cell repertoires in COVID-19. Sequencing used immunoSEQ multiplex PCR; TCRdb keeps in-frame clones, though not all of them. This repertoire shows about 220,000 clones, 82% found once; its top ten account for approximately 4%. Input material: peripheral blood. The source is a woman aged 80 or older with acute or convalescent COVID-19.

This clone was counted only a few times. J is TRBJ2-3 and V is TRBV5-4, with TRBD2 matching over 10 bases. Germline V gene lookup returns CDR1 SGHNT and CDR2 YYREEE (reference sequence). Trimming took 4 bases from V and 0 from J; bases not matched to a gene: 11. This CDR3 comprises 18 residues. The CDR3 region is CASSGRTSGKISTDTQYF. The CDR3 DNA is TGTGCCAGCAGCGGCCGGACTAGCGGAAAGATTAGCACAGATACGCAGTATTTT.

To note about this clone: The sample holds other DNA sequences that translate to the same CDR3. The chain is built from TRBV2 and TRBJ1-5; 7 bases are shared with TRBD1. This CDR3 is built from 15 residues. Germline V gene data show CDR1 as SNHLY and CDR2 as FYNNEI. V was pared by 1 base and J by 0 bases, with 0 bases of the junction left unmatched. CDR3 region: CASSEEGASNQPQHF. CDR3 coding DNA: TGTGCCAGCAGTGAAGAGGGGGCTAGCAATCAGCCCCAGCATTTT.

The chain links TRBV15 to TRBJ2-7; the D gene is possibly TRBD1 (6 bases). Trimming stripped 0 bases from V and 9 bases from J, with 18 bases between. Germline V gene sequence: CDR1 LNHNV, CDR2 YYDKDF (reference sequence). The CDR3 runs to 15 residues. The CDR3 sequence is CATSRDSAGVRGQYF. CDR3 nucleotides: TGTGCCACCAGCAGAGATTCGGCAGGGGTAAGAGGGCAGTACTTC.

V usage is TRBV10-3 and J usage is TRBJ1-3; D remains unclear. Germline CDR1 reads ENHRY; CDR2 reads SYGVKD. The length of the CDR3 is 13 residues. V was shortened by 6 bases and J by 0 bases, with 6 bases between the two germline ends. The CDR3, as DNA: TGTGCCATCAGGGTAGACTCTGGAAACACCATATATTTT. It specifies CAIRVDSGNTIYF.

This clone was recorded only once. This sequence joins TRBV27 and TRBJ2-5; 7 bases align to TRBD2. Per germline, CDR1 MNHEY and CDR2 SMNVEV (reference sequence). This CDR3 comprises 14 residues. J gave up 5 bases and V 1 base, and 4 bases lay outside the gene matches. DNA for the CDR3: TGTGCCAGCAGTTTATGGATGGGGGGGGAGACCCAGTACTTC. It encodes CASSLWMGGETQYF.

V usage is TRBV4-1 and J usage is TRBJ2-7, with a weak D call TRBD1 (6 bases). Germline V gene sequence: CDR1 MGHRA, CDR2 YSYEKL. CDR3 length: 14 residues. Trimming removed 2 bases at V and 3 bases at J, with 11 bases between. The CDR3 DNA is TGCGCCAGCAGCCAAACGCCAGGGGACTACGAGCAGTACTTC. Its protein is CASSQTPGDYEQYF.

The rearrangement links TRBV6-5 to TRBJ1-1; D not certain. Germline lookup yields CDR1 MNHEY and CDR2 SVGAGI. V lost 0 bases, J lost 6 bases, and 8 bases lay in between. The CDR3 covers 13 residues. The CDR3 region is CASSYSYRAEAFF. CDR3 DNA: TGTGCCAGCAGTTACTCTTACCGGGCTGAAGCTTTCTTT.

The chain employs TRBV12-3 or TRBV12-4 and TRBJ1-5, with a possible D match to TRBD1 (6 bases). V lost 6 bases and J lost 6, with 9 bases in between. The CDR3 spans 12 residues. The CDR3 region is CASRDSSQPQHF. The CDR3 nucleotides are TGTGCCAGCAGGGACAGTAGTCAGCCCCAGCATTTT.

The gene calls are TRBV19 and TRBJ2-3; possible D gene TRBD2, 5 bases. CDR1 is LNHDA, CDR2 SQIVND, per germline (reference sequence). V was clipped by 6 bases and J by 9 bases, with 19 bases between them. There are 14 residues in the CDR3. CDR3 loop: CASRGSGTGRTQYF. Here the CDR3 DNA reads TGTGCCAGTAGGGGGTCGGGAACGGGTAGAACGCAGTATTTT.

The genes are TRBV6-1 and TRBJ2-6; tentative D call: TRBD1 (5 bases). Looked up from germline, CDR1 is MNHNS and CDR2 is SASEGT. The CDR3 contains 15 residues. Trimming cost V 3 bases and J 4 bases, with 10 bases left between them. CDR3 protein: CASSDEGAGANVLTF. CDR3 nucleotides: TGTGCCAGCAGTGATGAAGGGGCAGGGGCCAACGTCCTGACTTTC.

The V call is TRBV7-8, the J call TRBJ1-5; no definite D call. Germline lookup yields CDR1 SGHVS and CDR2 FQNEAQ. CDR3 length equals 16 residues. V was pared by 5 bases and J by 1 base, with 15 bases between. The CDR3 protein is CASSLGGLLSNQPQHF. CDR3 coding DNA: TGTGCCAGCAGCCTAGGCGGTCTTCTAAGCAATCAGCCCCAGCATTTT.

This clone was found once. The gene calls are TRBV15 and TRBJ2-3; possibly TRBD2 for D (7 bases). This CDR3 region has 14 residues. Trimming removed 4 bases at V and 6 bases at J, with 14 bases between. CDR1 and CDR2 (germline): LNHNV, YYDKDF (reference sequence). CDR3 sequence (DNA): TGTGCCACCAGCATTAGGAGGGGGGGGGATACGCAGTATTTT. This codes for CATSIRRGGDTQYF.

The chain recombines TRBV11-1 with TRBJ1-1; D unresolved. Per the germline V gene, CDR1 is SGHAT and CDR2 is FQDESV (reference sequence). Trimming cost V 5 bases and J 1 base, with 11 bases left between them. The CDR3 contains 14 residues. For the CDR3, the DNA is TGTGCCAGCAGCCTCGCGTGGAGGAACACTGAAGCTTTCTTT. Protein: CASSLAWRNTEAFF. Supplemented by reference TRBV11-1 and TRBJ1-1, the full variable domain reads EAEVAQSPRYKITEKSQAVAFWCDPISGHATLYWYRQILGQGPELLVQFQDESVVDDSQLPKDRFSAERLKGVDSTLKIQPAELGDSAMYLCASSLAWRNTEAFFGQGTRLTVV.